This TCR beta chain was captured by sequencing in a study of shared clonotypes between healthy human individuals. Study-level information: CD4 naive and memory got three plates each, CD8 naive two, CD8 memory one.

The CDR3 runs 14 residues. The germline V gene has CDR1 MNHEY and CDR2 SMNVEV (reference sequence). Trimming stripped 3 bases from V and 8 bases from J, with 14 bases between. Clones were read by immunoSEQ multiplex PCR, and TCRdb kept only the in-frame ones, dropping some. This repertoire shows under 1 million clones, about 97% found once; its top ten account for under 0.25%. Whole-study results and caveats: Four donors showed sharing of approximately 5% of naive CD4 clonotypes. Memory subsets generally showed lower estimated richness than naive subsets.

About this clone itself: The antigen remains undetermined.

CD8 cells classed as naive were CD45RO-negative and positively selected for CCR7, excluding terminally differentiated effector memory CD45RA+ cells. Sequencing input: naive CD8+ T cells sorted from blood. This rearrangement joins TRBV27 to TRBJ2-1; maybe TRBD2 (6 bases). The source is a man younger than 40 in good health. CDR3 residues: CASSFSGDPHEQFF. In DNA, the CDR3 is TGTGCCAGCAGTTTTTCGGGGGACCCTCATGAGCAGTTCTTC.